One T cell receptor (beta chain) is described in this entry. Its antigen remains undetermined. Base quality data are lacking; no much larger clone is found one base away. The record originates from a study of blood T cell repertoires in COVID-19 (dated by TCRdb to about 2020). Regarding the study in general: Collaborator samples came from the United States, Italy and Spain and covered acute and convalescent phases of COVID-19. Deeply sampled blood TCRbeta repertoires from subjects exposed to, actively infected with, or recovered from COVID-19 were included in the dataset. The material from the prospective study consisted of cDNA or gDNA derived from T cells, B-cell-depleted T cells, or PBMCs. Where available, HLA class I and class II types were obtained from metadata supplied by the sample provider rather than from assay-based typing. The repertoires were made available in a free public database intended to serve as a resource for research on the immune response to SARS-CoV-2. Sample metadata almost always included a de-identified subject ID, COVID-19 status, age in years and sex. Samples were obtained from the ongoing ImmuneRACE study (first 160 participants) and from 1,000 to 1,500 subjects provided by 6 global collaborators. Overall study results and their limits: How much clinical and demographic metadata was included differed by source and by participant, and the metadata was provided uncurated.

CDR1 and CDR2, looked up from the germline V gene, are MNHEY and SVGAGI. The CDR3 covers 16 residues, taking in both the cysteine and the phenylalanine. The sequence is cut down to CDR3 DNA, 48 bases in frame from base 1. Unmatched junction bases come to 8, with V trimmed by 0 bases and J by 6 bases. Participants in the prospective study were enrolled through a virtual design, were aged about 18 to 100 years, and lived in some 24 United States geographic areas. Cohort assignment in the prospective study relied on participant-reported clinical history from a screening survey and a study questionnaire. Recovered participants in ImmuneRACE Cohort 3 were defined as having two consecutive negative NP/OP PCR tests, clearance from a healthcare professional, or resolution of symptoms. Each participant in the prospective study had whole blood, serum and a nasopharyngeal or oropharyngeal swab collected by mobile phlebotomists. Prospective study participants could optionally give additional blood draws and questionnaires over a 2-month period. Blood samples from the prospective study were shipped frozen or at room temperature prior to DNA extraction.

TCRbeta CDR3 regions were amplified from genomic DNA by means of the immunoSEQ Assay, a bias-controlled multiplex PCR. The published analysis was carried out like this. Nucleated cell counts per sample were estimated from amplification of reference gene primers within the assay. Sequence reads were collapsed and filtered to measure the absolute abundance of every unique TCRbeta CDR3 rearrangement. Productive Simpson clonality was computed per sample as the square root of Simpson's diversity index over productive rearrangements. In TCRdb, the immuneACCESS table is reduced to in-frame sequences with V and J assigned. These tables do not hold every clone; where another copy was compared, an unresolved V gene accounts for under half, and the others remain unexplained. V, J and clone size were drawn from that table, and D and trimming were deduced from the DNA. The sample includes 330,000 or so clones, with 75% to 90% observed a single time. The top ten constitute around 4.6% of the sample.

The sample was PBMCs or T cells enriched from blood (not recorded which). Recombination linked TRBV6-5 to TRBJ2-1, and 7 junctional nucleotides match TRBD2. This receptor was taken from a man aged 30-40 years who had recovered from COVID-19. The nucleotide sequence is TGTGCCAGCAGTTACTCGTCTAGCGGAGTATCCAATGAGCAGTTCTTC. Its coded protein is CASSYSSSGVSNEQFF.